This TCR beta chain was retrieved from a study of cytotoxic CD8 clonotypes in ibrutinib-treated CLL. Study in general: Across the patients, 10 to 12 were relapsed/refractory, 15 treatment-naive and around 18 IGHV unmutated. Some 25 partial and 2 complete responses; at median roughly 6 years, roughly 15 remitted, about 12 progressed.

TCRdb's table, derived via immunoSEQ multiplex PCR, lists solely in-frame clones and lacks some. Here the sample spans approximately 24,000 clones, around 74% being singletons. Study-wide results and limits: Samples from sustained-remission and progressing patients were taken at different times.

Concerning this clone itself: The antigen remains undetermined.

The source of this sequence is a human donor with chronic lymphocytic leukemia. The specimen was PBMCs, collected at disease progression, from a patient treated with ibrutinib.

This chain's CDR3 is CASSLTMVTGSTDTQYF. Written as DNA, the CDR3 is TGTGCCAGCAGCTTAACGATGGTAACAGGGAGCACAGATACGCAGTATTTT. The V call is TRBV7-3, the J call TRBJ2-3; D may be TRBD1 (6 bases). The V and J ends lost 0 bases and 0 bases respectively, with 13 bases between them. This CDR3 is 17 amino acids long. CDR1 and CDR2 from the germline V gene are SGHTA and FQGTGA.